The rows below give T cell receptor beta chains drawn from one sample of a study of vaccination effects on CD4 cells after COVID-19. The antigens of these receptors remain unknown. Assay: immunoSEQ multiplex PCR; the TCRdb copy retains only in-frame clones and omits some. The sample has 57,000 or so clones; around four fifths are singletons. This specimen consisted of CD4+ T cells from PBMCs cultured with HCoV-229E spike peptides, obtained after COVID-19 vaccination. Receptors were obtained from a human donor who received a COVID-19 vaccine. Both conserved end residues are part of each CDR3. The D gene is left open where the match is weak.

>TRBV2|-|16|TRBJ2-3
CASTNRGGTGGDTQYF
>TRBV11-2|TRBD2|15|TRBJ2-2
CASSLRGGSAGELFF
>TRBV6-2/TRBV6-3|TRBD1|13|TRBJ1-2
CASSAGQIYGYTF
>TRBV10-3|-|14|TRBJ1-1
CAITRGDMNTEAFF
>TRBV18|TRBD1|15|TRBJ2-3
CASSPGTGRTDTQYF
>TRBV19|-|14|TRBJ1-6
CASSLGRDNSPLHF
>TRBV5-1|-|13|TRBJ2-1
CASSLESRNEQFF
>TRBV5-1|-|13|TRBJ1-5
CASSLDGAQPQHF
>TRBV4-3|TRBD1|15|TRBJ2-1
CASSLTGTGYNEQFF
>TRBV6-6|-|14|TRBJ1-4
CASTKEVRGEKLFF
>TRBV6-5|TRBD1|15|TRBJ1-2
CASNPGQGISRGYTF
>TRBV19|-|13|TRBJ1-1
CASSAGENTEAFF
>TRBV11-2|-|16|TRBJ1-3
CASSVTQGSTGNTIYF
>TRBV18|-|15|TRBJ1-1
CASSPKREGNTEAFF